This T cell receptor beta chain was captured in a study of blood T cell repertoires in COVID-19. The CDR3 sequence is 16 residues long. Trimming took off 4 bases at V and 6 bases at J, with 22 bases between the two ends. The germline V gene has CDR1 SGDLS and CDR2 YYNGEE. In the original analysis: Using reference gene primer amplification, nucleated cell counts were estimated. Measured with immunoSEQ multiplex PCR; TCRdb has only the in-frame clones, and not every one. Clone size and V and J calls were adopted from that table, with D and trimming inferred from the DNA. The sample yields about 210,000 clones, approximately 80% seen once.

The sequenced sample was peripheral blood. This clonotype was obtained from a man in his forties who had recovered from COVID-19. This chain links TRBV9 with TRBJ1-1, with D perhaps TRBD1 (6 bases). The CDR3: CASSTETNRVGAEAFF. The CDR3 DNA reads TGTGCCAGCAGCACGGAAACAAACAGGGTAGGTGCTGAAGCTTTCTTT.